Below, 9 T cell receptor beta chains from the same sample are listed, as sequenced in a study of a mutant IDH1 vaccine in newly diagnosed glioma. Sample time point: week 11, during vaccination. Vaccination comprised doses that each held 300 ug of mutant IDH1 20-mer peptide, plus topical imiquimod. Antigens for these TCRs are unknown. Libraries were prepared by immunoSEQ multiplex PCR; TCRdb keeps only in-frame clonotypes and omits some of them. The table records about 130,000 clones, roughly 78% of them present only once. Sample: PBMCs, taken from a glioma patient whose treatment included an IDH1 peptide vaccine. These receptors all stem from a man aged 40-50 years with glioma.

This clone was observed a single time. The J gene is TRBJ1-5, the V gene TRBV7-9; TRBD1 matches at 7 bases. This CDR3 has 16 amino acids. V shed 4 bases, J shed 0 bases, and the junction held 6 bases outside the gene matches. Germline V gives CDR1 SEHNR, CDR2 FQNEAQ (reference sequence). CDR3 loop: CASSWTQGLSNQPQHF. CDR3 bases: TGTGCCAGCAGCTGGACACAGGGGCTTAGCAATCAGCCCCAGCATTTT. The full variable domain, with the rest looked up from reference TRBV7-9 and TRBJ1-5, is DTGVSQNPRHKITKRGQNVTFRCDPISEHNRLYWYRQTLGQGPEFLTYFQNEAQLEKSRLLSDRFSAERPKGSFSTLEIQRTEQGDSAMYLCASSWTQGLSNQPQHFGDGTRLSIL.

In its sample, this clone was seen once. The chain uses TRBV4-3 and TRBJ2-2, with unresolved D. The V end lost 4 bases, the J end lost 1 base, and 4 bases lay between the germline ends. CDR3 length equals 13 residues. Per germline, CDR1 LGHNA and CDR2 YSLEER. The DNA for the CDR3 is TGCGCCAGCAGCCGAAAGAACACCGGGGAGCTGTTTTTT. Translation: CASSRKNTGELFF.

The CDR3 loop is CASRRASGGPDTQYF. The CDR3, as DNA: TGCGCCAGCAGGAGAGCTAGCGGGGGGCCAGATACGCAGTATTTT. J is TRBJ2-3 and V is TRBV10-1, with TRBD2 matching 11 bases. With V trimmed by 6 bases and J by 4 bases, 6 bases remained unmatched. This CDR3 is 15 amino acids long. Germline V gene lookup returns CDR1 WNHNN and CDR2 SYGVQD (reference sequence).

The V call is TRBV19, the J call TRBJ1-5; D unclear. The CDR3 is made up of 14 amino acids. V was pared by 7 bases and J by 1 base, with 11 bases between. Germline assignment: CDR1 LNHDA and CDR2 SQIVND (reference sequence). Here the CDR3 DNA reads TGTGCCAGTAACCCCTCCGGAAGCAATCAGCCCCAGCATTTT. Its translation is CASNPSGSNQPQHF.

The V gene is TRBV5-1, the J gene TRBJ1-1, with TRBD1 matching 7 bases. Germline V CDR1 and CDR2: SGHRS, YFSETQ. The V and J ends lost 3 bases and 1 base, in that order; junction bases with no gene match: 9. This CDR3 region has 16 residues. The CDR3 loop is CASSSLPGQANTEAFF. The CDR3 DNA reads TGCGCCAGCAGCTCGCTCCCCGGACAGGCGAACACTGAAGCTTTCTTT.

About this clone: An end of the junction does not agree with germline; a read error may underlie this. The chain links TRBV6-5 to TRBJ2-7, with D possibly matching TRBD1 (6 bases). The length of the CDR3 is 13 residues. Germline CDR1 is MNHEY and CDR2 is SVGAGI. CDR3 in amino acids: CASSYSTGYGQYF. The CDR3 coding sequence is TGTGCCAGCAGTTACTCCACAGGGTACGGGCAGTACTTC.

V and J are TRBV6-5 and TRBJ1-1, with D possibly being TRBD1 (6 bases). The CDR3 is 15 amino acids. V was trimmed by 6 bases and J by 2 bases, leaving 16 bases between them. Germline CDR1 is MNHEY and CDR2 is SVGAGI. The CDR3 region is CASSFRTTGNTEAFF. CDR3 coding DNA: TGTGCCAGCAGCTTCCGTACGACAGGTAACACTGAAGCTTTCTTT.

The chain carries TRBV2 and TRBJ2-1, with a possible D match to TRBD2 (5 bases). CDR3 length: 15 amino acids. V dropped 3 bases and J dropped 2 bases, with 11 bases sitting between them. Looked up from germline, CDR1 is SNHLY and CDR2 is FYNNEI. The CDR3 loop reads CASSEGVLTYNEQFF. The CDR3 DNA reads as TGTGCCAGCAGTGAGGGAGTGTTGACCTACAATGAGCAGTTCTTC.

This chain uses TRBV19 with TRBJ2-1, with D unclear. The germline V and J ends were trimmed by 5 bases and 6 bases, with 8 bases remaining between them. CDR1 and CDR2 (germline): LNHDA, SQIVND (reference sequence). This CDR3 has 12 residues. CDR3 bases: TGTGCCAGTAGTTCGGACGTCAATGAGCAGTTCTTC. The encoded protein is CASSSDVNEQFF. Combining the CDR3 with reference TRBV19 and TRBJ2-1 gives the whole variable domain DGGITQSPKYLFRKEGQNVTLSCEQNLNHDAMYWYRQDPGQGLRLIYYSQIVNDFQKGDIAEGYSVSREKKESFPLTVTSAQKNPTAFYLCASSSDVNEQFFGPGTRLTVL.